Below, 5 T cell receptor beta chains from the same sample are listed, as sequenced in a study of shared clonotypes between healthy human individuals. Assay: immunoSEQ multiplex PCR; the TCRdb copy retains only in-frame clones and omits some. The sample includes 2 million to 2.5 million clones, about 95% of them seen just once. Naive CD8 cells, CD45RO-negative and positively selected for CCR7, excluded terminally differentiated effector memory CD45RA+ cells. Sequencing was performed on naive CD8+ T cells sorted from blood. The receptors originated from a man aged 18-30 years in good health.

The chain employs TRBV10-3 and TRBJ2-1; no clear D. V was pared by 2 bases and J by 3 bases, with 5 bases between. The CDR3 totals 13 residues. Germline V CDR1 and CDR2: ENHRY, SYGVKD. The CDR3 loop reads CAISENFYNEQFF. For the CDR3, the DNA is TGTGCCATCAGTGAGAACTTCTACAATGAGCAGTTCTTC.

The V and J genes are TRBV11-2 and TRBJ2-3; D not resolved. Germline V gives CDR1 SGHAT, CDR2 FQNNGV. Trimming took off 5 bases at V and 7 bases at J, with 7 bases between the two ends. CDR3 length equals 11 residues. DNA for the CDR3: TGTGCCAGCAGCCCCCTAAATACGCAGTATTTT. As protein: CASSPLNTQYF.

The chain joins TRBV2 to TRBJ2-7; TRBD1 agrees at 11 bases. Germline CDR1 is SNHLY and CDR2 is FYNNEI. The CDR3 is 16 residues long. V lost 3 bases, J lost 5 bases, and 9 bases stayed unmatched. For the CDR3, the DNA is TGTGCCAGCAGTGACCTTGGGACAGGGGGAAAGGACGAGCAGTACTTC. Translating it yields CASSDLGTGGKDEQYF.

This clone has only one observation. The V and J genes are TRBV30 and TRBJ2-1; D gene ambiguous. V was trimmed by 0 bases and J by 7 bases, leaving 7 bases between them. The CDR3 is 12 amino acids. Germline-derived CDR1 and CDR2 are GTSNPN and SVGIG (reference sequence). The CDR3 is CAWSVRLNEQFF. The CDR3 bases are TGTGCCTGGAGTGTAAGGCTGAATGAGCAGTTCTTC.

V is TRBV14 and J is TRBJ1-1; D unclear. The CDR3 has 14 amino acids. Trimming cost V 5 bases and J 5 bases, with 15 bases left between them. Per the germline V gene, CDR1 is SGHDN and CDR2 is FVKESK. Here the CDR3 reads CASSAWTGGTEAFF. Here the CDR3 DNA reads TGTGCCAGCAGCGCTTGGACGGGTGGGACTGAAGCTTTCTTT. The full variable domain, completed using reference TRBV14 and TRBJ1-1, is EAGVTQFPSHSVIEKGQTVTLRCDPISGHDNLYWYRRVMGKEIKFLLHFVKESKQDESGMPNNRFLAERTGGTYSTLKVQPAELEDSGVYFCASSAWTGGTEAFFGQGTRLTVV.